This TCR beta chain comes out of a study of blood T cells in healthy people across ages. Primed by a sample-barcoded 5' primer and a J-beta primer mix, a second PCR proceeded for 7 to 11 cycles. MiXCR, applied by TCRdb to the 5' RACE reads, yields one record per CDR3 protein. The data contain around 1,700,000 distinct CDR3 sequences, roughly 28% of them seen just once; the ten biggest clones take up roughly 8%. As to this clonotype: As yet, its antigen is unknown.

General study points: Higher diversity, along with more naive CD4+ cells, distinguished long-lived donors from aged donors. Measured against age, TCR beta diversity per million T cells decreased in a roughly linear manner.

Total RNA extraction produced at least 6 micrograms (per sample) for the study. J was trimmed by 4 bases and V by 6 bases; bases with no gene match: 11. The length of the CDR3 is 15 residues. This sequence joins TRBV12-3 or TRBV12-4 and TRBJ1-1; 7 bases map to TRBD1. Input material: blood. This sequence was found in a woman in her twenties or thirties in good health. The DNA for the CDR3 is TGTGCCAGCAGCGCACAAAAGACAGGGTCCACTGAAGCTTTCTTT. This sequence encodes CASSAQKTGSTEAFF.